This T cell receptor (beta chain) originates from a study of shared clonotypes between healthy human individuals. The CDR3 contains 16 residues. In germline, CDR1 is SEHNR, CDR2 FQNEAQ (reference sequence). The V gene lost 4 bases and the J gene lost 5 bases, with 20 bases spanning the gap. The data were produced by immunoSEQ multiplex PCR, yet TCRdb's version contains in-frame clones alone and is incomplete. This sample carries 490,000 or so clones, 76% of them seen once, and the ten largest clones take approximately 13%. The chain is built from TRBV7-9 and TRBJ2-5; D may be TRBD1 or TRBD2 (7 bases each). Sequencing was done on a sample of PBMCs. The receptor was isolated from a woman in her forties in good health. Some clones in this sample may be carry-over from other donors' samples. The CDR3: CASSSMGRGPGETQYF. Written as DNA, the CDR3 is TGTGCCAGCAGCTCCATGGGGAGGGGGCCCGGGGAGACCCAGTACTTC.